These T cell receptor beta chains were read from a single sample in a study of T-cell memory formation after mild COVID-19. One entry per CDR3 protein, called by TCRdb with MiXCR from the 5' RACE reads. The table records 390,000 or so distinct CDR3 sequences, around a sixth of them present only once. Sequencing was carried out using PBMCs or a T cell subset sorted from them (not recorded which). Every receptor here comes from a man aged 18-30 years who had mild COVID-19 (a few samples of this study predate the infection). Cell type and time point are not known. The CDR3 runs from the conserved cysteine through the conserved F or W. A D gene is named only where the DNA matches it firmly. Only part of the rows carry a size: once, few, many, or a class if the clone is expanded.

TRBV7-3	TRBD2	TRBJ2-2	-	TGTGCCAGCAGCCACGTCGCGCGGCGACTAGCGGGGGGGGACACCGGGGAGCTGTTTTTT	CASSHVARRLAGGDTGELFF
TRBV4-3	-	TRBJ1-5	-	TGCGCCAGCAGCCAAGATGGGTCAGGGAATCAGCCCCAGCATTTT	CASSQDGSGNQPQHF
TRBV28	TRBD2	TRBJ2-1	few	TGTGCCAGCAGTTTAGAGTCAGGGACTAGCGTGGAGCAGTTCTTC	CASSLESGTSVEQFF
TRBV2	TRBD1	TRBJ1-6	-	TGTGCCAGCAGTGGTGGCAGGACAGGGGGCAGTTCACCCCTCCACTTT	CASSGGRTGGSSPLHF
TRBV10-3	TRBD1	TRBJ1-1	few	TGTGCCATCAGTCGCGACAGGGGGAACACTGAAGCTTTCTTT	CAISRDRGNTEAFF
TRBV27	-	TRBJ2-7	few	TGTGCCAGCAGCTTCGATCGAGGCCTCTACGAGCAGTACTTC	CASSFDRGLYEQYF
TRBV2	TRBD2	TRBJ2-7	few	TGTGCCAGCAACGGGGGGGACTACTACGAGCAGTACTTC	CASNGGDYYEQYF
TRBV12-3/TRBV12-4	TRBD1	TRBJ2-6	many	TGTGCCAGCAGCGCCGGGACAGGGGTACCTGGGGCCAACGTCCTGACTTTC	CASSAGTGVPGANVLTF
TRBV5-4	-	TRBJ1-5	few	TGTGCCAGCAGTCAAGGGGGACATCAGCCCCAGCATTTT	CASSQGGHQPQHF
TRBV5-1	TRBD1	TRBJ2-7	many	TGCGCCAGCAGCCCGGGACAGGGAGTTTACGAGCAGTACTTC	CASSPGQGVYEQYF
TRBV3-1	-	TRBJ2-2	many	TGTGCCAGCAGCCAAGATCGAACCGGGGAGCTGTTTTTT	CASSQDRTGELFF
TRBV20-1	-	TRBJ2-5	few	TGCAGTGCTAGGAAGCGAGGGGCTGGAGAGACCCAGTACTTC	CSARKRGAGETQYF
TRBV9	TRBD2	TRBJ2-1	few	TGTGCCAGCAGCAAGGGACTAGCGGGGGAGGGCAATGAGCAGTTCTTC	CASSKGLAGEGNEQFF
TRBV18	-	TRBJ2-7	few	TGTGCCAGCTCATCCCGGGACCGCGAGCAGTACTTC	CASSSRDREQYF
TRBV5-5	-	TRBJ2-5	few	TGTGCCAGCAACGACAGGAAGACCCAGTACTTC	CASNDRKTQYF
TRBV15	TRBD1	TRBJ2-1	-	TGTGCCACCAGCAGTGACTCCTACAGGGGCTCCTACAATGAGCAGTTCTTC	CATSSDSYRGSYNEQFF
TRBV10-3	-	TRBJ2-3	-	TGTGCCATCACCCCGAGGACAGATTCAGATACGCAGTATTTT	CAITPRTDSDTQYF
TRBV12-3/TRBV12-4	TRBD2	TRBJ2-2	-	TGTGCCAGCAGCCCAAGGACTAGCGGGGTCGACGGGGAGCTGTTTTTT	CASSPRTSGVDGELFF
TRBV21-1	-	TRBJ1-5	-	TGTGCCAGCAGCAAAAAAAACGGGGCCACAGGGGGCAGCAATCAGCCCCAGCATTTT	CASSKKNGATGGSNQPQHF
TRBV7-9	-	TRBJ1-1	-	TGTGCCAGCAGCTTAGAGGGCCTAACGAACACTGAAGCTTTCTTT	CASSLEGLTNTEAFF
TRBV12-3/TRBV12-4	-	TRBJ2-2	few	TGTGCCAGCAGTTTAGCTGTGACAGGGAGGATCGGGGAGCTGTTTTTT	CASSLAVTGRIGELFF
TRBV12-3/TRBV12-4	-	TRBJ2-5	few	TGTGCCAGCAGTTTCCGGCGGGGGCTAAAAGAGACCCAGTACTTC	CASSFRRGLKETQYF
TRBV5-4	-	TRBJ1-1	few	TGTGCCAGCAGCTTAGGTCGGGGACGGTTGAACACTGAAGCTTTCTTT	CASSLGRGRLNTEAFF
TRBV6-1	-	TRBJ2-2	-	TGTGCCAGCAGTCGGCAACTTCTGAACACCGGGGAGCTGTTTTTT	CASSRQLLNTGELFF
TRBV7-9	-	TRBJ1-5	few	TGTGCCAGCGCGACGGCCAATAGCAATCAGCCCCAGCATTTT	CASATANSNQPQHF
TRBV11-2	-	TRBJ1-4	-	TGTGCCAGCAGCTTAGTATGGGGGAGGAATGAAAAACTGTTTTTT	CASSLVWGRNEKLFF
TRBV5-4	TRBD1	TRBJ2-3	-	TGTGCCAGCAGTGGTTGGGAGTTCCGGGACAGGGTATGGGCAGATACGCAGTATTTT	CASSGWEFRDRVWADTQYF
TRBV4-2	TRBD1	TRBJ1-2	-	TGTGCCAGCAGCCAAGGGGACAGGGGGCAAAACTATGGCTACACCTTC	CASSQGDRGQNYGYTF
TRBV10-3	-	TRBJ1-3	-	TGTGCCATCACCCGGGAGATGGGGGCTGGAAACACCATATATTTT	CAITREMGAGNTIYF
TRBV7-2	-	TRBJ1-2	many	TGTGCCAGCAGTCCGGACGGAGGGGACTATGGCTACACCTTC	CASSPDGGDYGYTF
TRBV29-1	TRBD1	TRBJ2-1	many	TGCAGCGTCTTTGGGACAGGGGGAAATGAGCAGTTCTTC	CSVFGTGGNEQFF
TRBV9	-	TRBJ1-2	-	TGTGCCAGCAGTGTGAGGGACTATGGCTACACCTTC	CASSVRDYGYTF
TRBV9	TRBD1	TRBJ2-5	few	TGTGCCAGCAGCCCTCGACAGGGCGGAGAGACCCAGTACTTC	CASSPRQGGETQYF
TRBV5-1	TRBD2	TRBJ2-2	few	TGCGCCAGCGAGCGGGGGAGTAACACCGGGGAGCTGTTTTTT	CASERGSNTGELFF
TRBV29-1	TRBD2	TRBJ2-7	-	TGCAGCGTTGGGAGAAGGGAGGGTGTTTACTACGAGCAGTACTTC	CSVGRREGVYYEQYF
TRBV5-8	TRBD1	TRBJ2-1	-	TGTGCCAGCAGCCCGGCCGGACAGGGGACCTACAATGAGCAGTTCTTC	CASSPAGQGTYNEQFF
TRBV10-3	-	TRBJ1-5	many	TGTGCCATCAGTGAAAGGGATAGCAATCAGCCCCAGCATTTT	CAISERDSNQPQHF
TRBV3-1	-	TRBJ2-4	-	TGTGCCAGCAGCAAGACCGGGGAGCGGGCCAAAAACATTCAGTACTTC	CASSKTGERAKNIQYF
TRBV12-3/TRBV12-4	-	TRBJ1-1	few	TGTGCCAGCAGTTTCACAACGAACACTGAAGCTTTCTTT	CASSFTTNTEAFF
TRBV27	TRBD2	TRBJ2-2	few	TGTGCCAGCAGTCACCCGGGACTAGCCGGCACCGGGGAGCTGTTTTTT	CASSHPGLAGTGELFF
TRBV5-1	-	TRBJ2-2	few	TGCGCCAGCAGCTTGAGCAGGGACACCGGGGAGCTGTTTTTT	CASSLSRDTGELFF